These T cell receptor beta chains were read from a single sample in a study of CD8 T cells in Susac syndrome. TCRdb ran MiXCR on the immunoSEQ multiplex PCR reads and lists one entry per CDR3 protein. The sample lists about 180,000 distinct CDR3 sequences; roughly 94% were seen once. The sequenced material came from CD4+ T cells from PBMCs. All receptors come from a human donor with Susac syndrome. Each CDR3 is given with its conserved first and last residue. The order of the fields is D gene, V gene, clone size, J gene, CDR3 DNA, CDR3 protein. The D gene is left open where the match is weak. Clone size is stated in some rows and not others, as once, few, many or a class when expanded.

TRBD1	TRBV6-2/TRBV6-3	.	TRBJ1-2	TGTGCCAGCAGTGCCTACAGGGGGTGCACCTTC	CASSAYRGCTF
.	TRBV24-1	.	TRBJ2-1	TGTGCCACCAGTGATCCGCGACCAGGAGGGAGTCTCTACAATGAGCAGTTCTTC	CATSDPRPGGSLYNEQFF
TRBD1	TRBV4-1	.	TRBJ1-2	TGCGCCAGCAGCCAGTTCGTAGGACAGGGAGATAACTATGGCTACACCTTC	CASSQFVGQGDNYGYTF
.	TRBV5-1	once	TRBJ2-7	TGCGCCAGCAGCTTGGAGGGACCCGCCTACGAGCAGTACTTC	CASSLEGPAYEQYF
.	TRBV28	.	TRBJ2-1	TGTGCCAGTCTGGACGGGATATCCTACAATGAGCAGTTCTTC	CASLDGISYNEQFF
TRBD2	TRBV6-5	.	TRBJ2-5	TGTGCCACTGGCGTGCGCGGGAGGGCGGAGACCCAGTACTTC	CATGVRGRAETQYF
.	TRBV6-1	.	TRBJ1-5	TGTGCCAGCAGGGGGGCATTCGGGACATTTAGCAATCAGCCCCAGCATTTT	CASRGAFGTFSNQPQHF
.	TRBV12-3/TRBV12-4	.	TRBJ1-5	TGTGCCAGCAGTCCAACGAAGAATCAGCCCCAGCATTTT	CASSPTKNQPQHF
.	TRBV20-1	.	TRBJ2-1	TGCAGTGCCTACGAGTATATCCAGTACAATGAGCAGTTCTTC	CSAYEYIQYNEQFF
.	TRBV20-1	.	TRBJ2-1	TGCAGTGCTATAGAACTTGAGCAGTTCTTC	CSAIELEQFF
TRBD1	TRBV12-3/TRBV12-4	.	TRBJ1-3	TGTGCCAGCAGAGTCGACAGGGGCGGAAACACCATATATTTT	CASRVDRGGNTIYF
.	TRBV7-2	.	TRBJ1-4	TGTGCCAGCAGCTTAAACATACAGAACGAAAAACTGTTTTTT	CASSLNIQNEKLFF
TRBD2	TRBV29-1	.	TRBJ2-3	TGCAGCGGTGTAGCGGGAGCGGCAGATACGCAGTATTTT	CSGVAGAADTQYF
TRBD1	TRBV20-1	.	TRBJ2-3	TGCAGTGCTAGGGGGTGGACAGGGACCCCAGATACGCAGTATTTT	CSARGWTGTPDTQYF
.	TRBV9	.	TRBJ2-3	TGTGCCAGCAGCGACGGGGTCACAGATACGCAGTATTTT	CASSDGVTDTQYF
.	TRBV20-1	.	TRBJ1-2	TGCAGTGCTAGAGGGACGGGAGCTAACTATGGCTACACCTTC	CSARGTGANYGYTF
TRBD2	TRBV3-1	.	TRBJ2-2	TGTGCCAGCAGCCCTATACGGGGGGCCGGGGAGCTGTTTTTT	CASSPIRGAGELFF
TRBD1	TRBV6-1	.	TRBJ1-5	TGTGCCAGCAGGCCGGGACAGGGGATATATAGCAATCAGCCCCAGCATTTT	CASRPGQGIYSNQPQHF
.	TRBV6-6	.	TRBJ1-1	TGTGCCAGCACCCAGGGTTGGGGAAGCACTGAAGCTTTCTTT	CASTQGWGSTEAFF
.	TRBV7-9	.	TRBJ2-6	TGTGCCAGCAGCTTAGCGCAGCTCTCTGGGGCCAACGTCCTGACTTTC	CASSLAQLSGANVLTF
.	TRBV7-2	.	TRBJ2-5	TGTGCCAGCAGCTCCACTCTGGAGACCCAGTACTTC	CASSSTLETQYF
TRBD1	TRBV20-1	.	TRBJ1-1	TGCAGTGCTAGTACGCAGGGGGAAACTGAAGCTTTCTTT	CSASTQGETEAFF
.	TRBV11-2	once	TRBJ1-4	TGTGCCAGCAGCTTAGATATCCGGGGTGAAAAACTGTTTTTT	CASSLDIRGEKLFF
.	TRBV28	.	TRBJ1-5	TGTGCCAGCACCCCGTGGGGGGAAGGCCAGCCCCAGCATTTT	CASTPWGEGQPQHF
.	TRBV7-2	few	TRBJ2-3	TGTGCCAGCAGCGCCAGGGGGCGGGGGGGAGATACGCAGTATTTT	CASSARGRGGDTQYF
.	TRBV15	.	TRBJ1-1	TGTGCCACCAGCAGAGACCGGGGGGTCAACACTGAAGCTTTCTTT	CATSRDRGVNTEAFF
.	TRBV3-1	once	TRBJ1-2	TGTGCCAGCAGCCAAGCCGGGCAGTCTGGCTACACCTTC	CASSQAGQSGYTF